One and the same sample provided the 26 T cell receptor beta chains below, sequenced in a study of blood T cell repertoires in COVID-19. The data were produced by immunoSEQ multiplex PCR, yet TCRdb's version contains in-frame clones alone and is incomplete. The table records over 100,000 clones, roughly four fifths of them present only once. The sample taken for sequencing was peripheral blood. The receptor set was obtained from a man between 65 and 85 years old with acute or convalescent COVID-19.

V usage is TRBV18 and J usage is TRBJ2-4, with TRBD1 identical over 7 bases. Germline assignment: CDR1 KGHSH and CDR2 LQKENI. With V trimmed by 1 base and J by 8 bases, 5 bases remained unmatched. The CDR3 runs to 14 residues. The CDR3 sequence is CASSPQGQMDIQYF. Here the CDR3 DNA reads TGTGCCAGCTCACCACAGGGACAGATGGACATTCAGTACTTC.

The chain uses TRBV5-1 and TRBJ2-2, with TRBD2 matching 7 bases. The CDR3 is 16 amino acids. Germline CDR1 SGHRS, CDR2 YFSETQ. J was trimmed by 8 bases and V by 2 bases; bases with no gene match: 12. CDR3: CASSLSLAQGIGELFF. CDR3 nucleotides: TGCGCCAGCAGCTTATCACTAGCGCAGGGAATAGGGGAGCTGTTTTTT. Together with reference TRBV5-1 and TRBJ2-2, the CDR3 gives the full variable domain: KAGVTQTPRYLIKTRGQQVTLSCSPISGHRSVSWYQQTPGQGLQFLFEYFSETQRNKGNFPGRFSGRQFSNSRSEMNVSTLELGDSALYLCASSLSLAQGIGELFFGEGSRLTVL.

This clone has just a few counts. The chain recombines TRBV4-2 with TRBJ2-2, with TRBD2 matching over 10 bases. The germline gives CDR1 LGHNA, CDR2 YNFKEQ. The V and J ends lost 5 bases and 5 bases, in that order; junction bases with no gene match: 2. The CDR3 contains 14 residues. The CDR3 sequence: CASSGLAATGELFF. The CDR3 DNA reads TGTGCCAGCAGCGGACTAGCGGCGACCGGGGAGCTGTTTTTT.

The chain uses TRBV19 and TRBJ1-2; the D gene is possibly TRBD1 (6 bases). Germline CDR1 LNHDA, CDR2 SQIVND (reference sequence). The CDR3 contains 14 residues. Trimming took 7 bases from V and 4 from J, leaving 16 bases between them. The CDR3 sequence is CASKSGQTLYGYTF. Written as DNA, the CDR3 is TGTGCCAGTAAATCAGGACAGACCCTCTATGGCTACACCTTC.

The chain uses TRBV27 and TRBJ1-1, with D uncertain. The CDR3 has 14 amino acids. V lost 6 bases and J lost 0, with 11 bases in between. Germline V gives CDR1 MNHEY, CDR2 SMNVEV (reference sequence). CDR3 sequence (DNA): TGTGCCAGCAGCAGAGGGAGCATGAACACTGAAGCTTTCTTT. Its translation: CASSRGSMNTEAFF.

This clone has just one count. The rearrangement links TRBV9 to TRBJ2-2, with unresolved D. Between the trimmed V and J ends, which lost 4 bases and 7 bases, there was a span of 14 bases. CDR1 is SGDLS, CDR2 YYNGEE, per germline. The CDR3 spans 14 residues. CDR3: CASSPRLVVGELFF. CDR3 nucleotide sequence: TGTGCCAGCAGCCCTCGCCTAGTAGTCGGGGAGCTGTTTTTT.

The chain couples TRBV7-3 to TRBJ1-1; no firm D call. V was pared by 5 bases and J by 1 base, with 14 bases between. The germline CDR1 and CDR2 sequences are SGHTA and FQGTGA. The CDR3 totals 15 residues. The CDR3 DNA follows: TGTGCCAGCAGCCTTTTCGGAGCTGGGAACACTGAAGCTTTCTTT. As protein: CASSLFGAGNTEAFF.

This clone has only one observation. The chain is built from TRBV6-5 and TRBJ2-7; possibly TRBD2 for D (6 bases). From germline, CDR1 is MNHEY and CDR2 SVGAGI. The CDR3 length is 14 residues. V dropped 6 bases and J dropped 0 bases, with 12 bases sitting between them. CDR3 nucleotides: TGTGCCAGCAGACGAGCGGGCCACTCCTACGAGCAGTACTTC. Translated, it gives CASRRAGHSYEQYF.

J is TRBJ2-2 and V is TRBV3-1 (or the pseudogene TRBV3-2); TRBD2 matches at 7 bases. The CDR3 runs 17 residues. With V trimmed by 4 bases and J by 5 bases, 13 bases remained unmatched. CDR1 is LGHDT and CDR2 is YNNKEL in the germline V gene (reference sequence). The CDR3 DNA reads as TGTGCCAGCAGCCGCGTGGGGACGGGGGGACGGACCGGGGAGCTGTTTTTT. Its protein product is CASSRVGTGGRTGELFF.

The chain joins TRBV6-1 to TRBJ2-7; tentative D call: TRBD2 (6 bases). This CDR3 spans 15 amino acids. The V and J ends lost 3 bases and 0 bases respectively, with 12 bases between them. Germline CDR1 reads MNHNS; CDR2 reads SASEGT. The CDR3 spells CASSEGGRSSYEQYF. The CDR3 DNA is TGTGCCAGCAGTGAGGGGGGTCGGAGCTCCTACGAGCAGTACTTC.

V gene TRBV24-1 combines with J gene TRBJ2-1, with TRBD2 matching over 9 bases. The germline CDR1 and CDR2 sequences are KGHDR and SFDVKD. This CDR3 contains 16 residues. The ends lost 4 bases at V and 1 base at J; junction bases unmatched: 4. The CDR3 nucleotides are TGTGCCACCAGTGAGAAGACTAGCGGATCCTACAATGAGCAGTTCTTC. This encodes CATSEKTSGSYNEQFF.

The chain has TRBV2 and TRBJ2-7; 8 nucleotides match TRBD1. V was pared by 8 bases and J by 3 bases, with 3 bases of the junction left unmatched. The V gene's germline CDR1 is SNHLY and CDR2 FYNNEI. CDR3 size: 12 residues. CDR3 sequence: CASRDRNYEQYF. CDR3 bases: TGTGCCAGCCGGGACAGGAACTACGAGCAGTACTTC.

The table lists this clone with a count of one. The chain combines TRBV20-1 with TRBJ2-1; D gene uncertain. With 3 bases removed from V and 0 bases from J, the gap between germline ends came to 12 bases. Germline V gives CDR1 DFQATT, CDR2 SNEGSKA (reference sequence). The CDR3 extends over 15 amino acids. CDR3 amino acids: CSASMPGSSYNEQFF. The DNA for the CDR3 is TGCAGTGCTAGTATGCCGGGTAGCTCCTACAATGAGCAGTTCTTC.

This rearrangement joins TRBV4-2 to TRBJ1-3; TRBD1 matches 7 bases. The CDR3 has 15 amino acids. The trim removed 0 bases at V and 3 bases at J, leaving 2 bases unmatched. Germline loops: CDR1 LGHNA, CDR2 YNFKEQ. The CDR3 nucleotides read TGTGCCAGCAGCCAAGAGGGACAGTATGGAAACACCATATATTTT. As protein: CASSQEGQYGNTIYF.

This chain links TRBV2 with TRBJ2-7; 7 nucleotides line up with TRBD2. The CDR3 contains 16 residues. Germline-derived CDR1 and CDR2 are SNHLY and FYNNEI. After removal of 3 bases from V and 3 bases from J, the junction contained 11 bases not matched to a gene. The CDR3 DNA is TGTGCCAGCAGTGATGGCGTGTGGGAGGGACGCTACGAGCAGTACTTC. Protein product: CASSDGVWEGRYEQYF.

V is TRBV7-8 and J is TRBJ2-7; D gene ambiguous. The germline V gene has CDR1 SGHVS and CDR2 FQNEAQ. Trimming took off 3 bases at V and 5 bases at J, with 14 bases between the two ends. The CDR3 spans 14 residues. CDR3 coding DNA: TGTGCCAGCAGCTTTCCGTCCCTTTCCCACGAGCAGTACTTC. Its protein product is CASSFPSLSHEQYF.

The chain joins TRBV11-1 to TRBJ2-1; 7 bases are shared with TRBD1. The CDR3 spans 14 residues. From germline, CDR1 is SGHAT and CDR2 FQDESV (reference sequence). The junction had 5 bases not matched to a gene; V was cut back by 2 bases and J by 7 bases. CDR3 sequence: CASSLNPDRNEQFF. CDR3 DNA: TGTGCCAGCAGCTTAAACCCGGACAGGAATGAGCAGTTCTTC.

This clone was recorded a few times. The gene calls are TRBV24-1 and TRBJ1-4; D perhaps matches TRBD1 (6 bases). V was clipped by 6 bases and J by 2 bases, with 12 bases between them. Germline assignment: CDR1 KGHDR and CDR2 SFDVKD. The length of the CDR3 is 15 residues. The CDR3 region has the DNA TGTGCCACCAGTCCAGGTACAGGGACTAATGAAAAACTGTTTTTT. Translated, it gives CATSPGTGTNEKLFF.

The chain uses TRBV9 and TRBJ1-2; a possible D gene is TRBD1 (6 bases). The CDR3 spans 14 residues. V was clipped by 3 bases and J by 7 bases, with 16 bases between them. Germline V gene sequence: CDR1 SGDLS, CDR2 YYNGEE. CDR3 sequence (DNA): TGTGCCAGCAGCGACAGGGCGGAGAGCGCTGGCTACACCTTC. Its protein product is CASSDRAESAGYTF. Full variable domain (missing parts from reference TRBV9 and TRBJ1-2): DSGVTQTPKHLITATGQRVTLRCSPRSGDLSVYWYQQSLDQGLQFLIQYYNGEERAKGNILERFSAQQFPDLHSELNLSSLELGDSALYFCASSDRAESAGYTFGSGTRLTVV.

This chain connects TRBV5-1 to TRBJ2-5, with 7 bases that match TRBD1. The CDR3 contains 15 residues. V gave up 4 bases and J gave up 4 bases; unmatched junction bases: 10. Germline values: CDR1 SGHRS, CDR2 YFSETQ. This CDR3 reads CASSPTATGLETQYF. In nucleotides, the CDR3 is TGCGCCAGCAGCCCCACCGCGACAGGGTTAGAGACCCAGTACTTC.

The V gene is TRBV2, the J gene TRBJ1-4; tentatively, D is TRBD1 (6 bases). This CDR3 contains 16 residues. Germline assignment: CDR1 SNHLY and CDR2 FYNNEI. Trimming stripped 7 bases from V and 8 bases from J, with 23 bases between. CDR3 sequence reads: CASTLGDRFQREKLFF. Here the CDR3 DNA reads TGTGCCAGCACCCTGGGCGACAGGTTTCAACGAGAAAAACTGTTTTTT.

The genes are TRBV28 and TRBJ1-1, with TRBD1 matching over 8 bases. V gave up 6 bases and J gave up 1 base; unmatched junction bases: 4. The germline gives CDR1 MDHEN, CDR2 SYDVKM. CDR3 length equals 14 residues. The CDR3 DNA reads as TGTGCCAGCAGCGGGGACAGGCGGAACACTGAAGCTTTCTTT. Amino acids: CASSGDRRNTEAFF. The full variable domain, with the rest looked up from reference TRBV28 and TRBJ1-1, is DVKVTQSSRYLVKRTGEKVFLECVQDMDHENMFWYRQDPGLGLRLIYFSYDVKMKEKGDIPEGYSVSREKKERFSLILESASTNQTSMYLCASSGDRRNTEAFFGQGTRLTVV.

The rearrangement links TRBV5-1 to TRBJ1-1; D is unresolved. Germline CDR1 SGHRS, CDR2 YFSETQ. V lost 4 bases, J lost 3 bases, and 19 bases lay in between. The CDR3 has 16 residues. The CDR3, as DNA: TGCGCCAGCAGCCAGATCAGTCGGGTGAAGGACACTGAAGCTTTCTTT. Residues: CASSQISRVKDTEAFF.

With respect to this clone: Within the sample, other DNA sequences also encode this same CDR3. The gene calls are TRBV9 and TRBJ2-3; 7 bases match TRBD2. V was clipped by 0 bases and J by 0 bases; unmatched bases: 4. Germline CDR1 reads SGDLS; CDR2 reads YYNGEE. This CDR3 has 16 residues. CDR3 DNA: TGTGCCAGCAGCGTAGGAGCGGGGACTAGCACAGATACGCAGTATTTT. Its translation is CASSVGAGTSTDTQYF.

This chain connects TRBV10-3 to TRBJ2-3; D call uncertain. Looked up from germline, CDR1 is ENHRY and CDR2 is SYGVKD. Trimming removed 10 bases from V and 1 base from J, with 12 bases in between. This CDR3 contains 13 residues. CDR3 in amino acids: CATIQSGTDTQYF. CDR3 in DNA: TGTGCCACAATTCAAAGCGGCACAGATACGCAGTATTTT.

The rearrangement uses TRBV29-1 and TRBJ2-1; 9 bases fit TRBD2. From germline, CDR1 is SQVTM and CDR2 ANQGSEA. The length of the CDR3 is 15 residues. The J segment lost 3 bases and the V segment lost 1 base, leaving 4 bases of the junction unmatched. The CDR3 loop reads CSVEGGRAFYNEQFF. The CDR3 DNA sequence: TGCAGCGTTGAAGGCGGGAGGGCTTTCTACAATGAGCAGTTCTTC.